One and the same sample provided the 32 T cell receptor beta chains below, sequenced in a study of early T cells in non-severe SARS-CoV-2 infection. From the 5' RACE reads, TCRdb called clonotypes with MiXCR, one entry per CDR3 protein. The profile shows approximately 73,000 distinct CDR3 sequences, 9.5% to 15% of them singletons. Input material: whole blood. These receptors were taken from an adult who was a healthcare worker with PCR-confirmed SARS-CoV-2 infection or an uninfected control (not recorded which).

This clonotype has a count of ten or more. The chain combines TRBV12-3 or TRBV12-4 with TRBJ2-1, with D perhaps matching TRBD1 (5 bases). The CDR3 is made up of 14 amino acids. Trimming left V 5 bases short and J 4 bases short, with 12 bases between. CDR3 protein: CASSHPGNYNEQFF. CDR3 DNA sequence: TGTGCCAGCAGTCATCCAGGGAATTACAATGAGCAGTTCTTC.

The sample holds many counts of this clonotype. The rearrangement uses TRBV7-2 and TRBJ2-6; D might be TRBD1 (7 bases). The CDR3 has 16 residues. The germline V gene encodes CDR1 SGHTA and CDR2 FQGNSA. The V gene lost 2 bases and the J gene lost 3 bases, with 11 bases spanning the gap. CDR3 residues: CASSLRRGRGANVLTF. The CDR3 nucleotides read TGTGCCAGCAGCTTACGGAGGGGGCGTGGGGCCAACGTCCTGACTTTC.

By its share, this clonotype is medium-sized. J is TRBJ1-6 and V is TRBV20-1; no clear D gene. This CDR3 contains 14 residues. Trimming cost V 0 bases and J 11 bases, with 14 bases left between them. The V gene's germline CDR1 is DFQATT and CDR2 SNEGSKA (reference sequence). In nucleotides, the CDR3 is TGCAGTGCTAGAGAAGGGCCGCTGGGGACACCCCTCCACTTT. This sequence encodes CSAREGPLGTPLHF.

This clonotype was recorded at least ten times. The chain has TRBV20-1 and TRBJ1-6, with D unresolved. The CDR3 is 16 amino acids. Germline loops: CDR1 DFQATT, CDR2 SNEGSKA (reference sequence). V dropped 0 bases and J dropped 0 bases, with 9 bases sitting between them. This CDR3 reads CSARDREFSYNSPLHF. The CDR3 DNA is TGCAGTGCTAGAGATCGGGAGTTCTCCTATAATTCACCCCTCCACTTT.

The chain joins TRBV6-2 or TRBV6-3 to TRBJ2-3; the D is unclear. The germline V and J ends were trimmed by 2 bases and 14 bases, with 17 bases remaining between them. The germline CDR1 and CDR2 sequences are MNHEY and SVGEGT. The CDR3 is 13 residues long. The CDR3 loop is CASSYQGQSQWYF. CDR3 coding DNA: TGTGCCAGCAGTTACCAAGGGCAAAGCCAGTGGTATTTT.

The sample holds many counts of this clonotype. At one boundary the junction diverges from the germline segment, which might be a read error. The chain couples TRBV29-1 to TRBJ2-7; 10 bases are shared with TRBD1. CDR1 and CDR2 (germline): SQVTM, ANQGSEA. This CDR3 spans 12 amino acids. CDR3 nucleotide sequence: TGCAGCGTTGAAGGGGACAGGGGACGGGAGGCCTTC. This translates into CSVEGDRGREAF.

The chain carries TRBV9 and TRBJ2-7; a possible D gene is TRBD2 (5 bases). Trimming stripped 1 base from V and 2 bases from J, with 10 bases between. This CDR3 has 14 amino acids. CDR1 is SGDLS, CDR2 YYNGEE, per germline. The CDR3 bases are TGTGCCAGCAGCGTATCACACGGGACCTACGAGCAGTACTTC. It yields the protein CASSVSHGTYEQYF.

This sequence joins TRBV28 and TRBJ2-3, with D possibly being TRBD1 (5 bases). Looked up from germline, CDR1 is MDHEN and CDR2 is SYDVKM. The V end was cut by 8 bases, the J end by 0 bases, with 12 bases between. CDR3 length equals 14 residues. This CDR3 is CASRTQISTDTQYF. The CDR3 bases are TGTGCCAGCCGGACACAGATCAGCACAGATACGCAGTATTTT.

This clonotype was detected ten times or more. V is TRBV7-9 and J is TRBJ2-1, with D tentatively TRBD2 (6 bases). The length of the CDR3 is 13 residues. The germline V gene has CDR1 SEHNR and CDR2 FQNEAQ (reference sequence). The germline V and J ends were trimmed by 3 bases and 8 bases, with 11 bases remaining between them. This CDR3 is CASSFPTGDEQFF. The CDR3, as DNA: TGTGCCAGCAGCTTCCCAACGGGGGATGAGCAGTTCTTC.

This clonotype has only a few counts. The chain combines TRBV7-9 with TRBJ1-2; D not resolved. Germline loops: CDR1 SEHNR, CDR2 FQNEAQ (reference sequence). Trimming stripped 1 base from V and 4 bases from J, with 10 bases between. CDR3 size: 14 residues. The CDR3 DNA reads TGTGCCAGCAGCTTAGGTCCAGGCTTCTATGGCTACACCTTC. As protein: CASSLGPGFYGYTF.

The table lists this clonotype with many counts. The chain couples TRBV29-1 to TRBJ1-2, with 9 bases identical to TRBD1. This CDR3 comprises 13 residues. The junction had 10 bases not matched to a gene; V was cut back by 8 bases and J by 6 bases. Looked up from germline, CDR1 is SQVTM and CDR2 is ANQGSEA. CDR3 DNA: TGCAGCTCCTGGGACAGGGCCGCAGATGGCTACACCTTC. It yields the protein CSSWDRAADGYTF.

About this clonotype: One junction end disagrees with the germline gene, perhaps due to a read error. CDR3 residues: CAGRLAGEETQYF. DNA for the CDR3: TGTGCCGGCAGACTAGCGGGGGAGGAGACCCAGTACTTC. This rearrangement joins TRBV6-6 to TRBJ2-5, with TRBD2 matching 12 bases. CDR1 is MNHNY and CDR2 is SVGAGI in the germline V gene (reference sequence). The CDR3 extends over 13 amino acids.

This clonotype has just a few counts. The CDR3 region is CASSLFTPIAGNTGELFF. CDR3 coding DNA: TGCGCCAGCAGCCTTTTCACCCCCATAGCGGGGAACACCGGGGAGCTGTTTTTT. This chain uses TRBV4-3 with TRBJ2-2; 7 bases match TRBD2. The germline V gene has CDR1 LGHNA and CDR2 YSLEER. The junction had 12 bases not matched to a gene; V was cut back by 4 bases and J by 1 base. The CDR3 contains 18 residues.

This clonotype was counted between two and nine times. This chain uses TRBV12-3 or TRBV12-4 with TRBJ1-1; D call uncertain. Trimming cost V 2 bases and J 6 bases, with 4 bases left between them. This CDR3 contains 11 residues. In DNA form, the CDR3 reads TGTGCCAGCAGTTTAATCTCTGAAGCTTTCTTT. Amino acids: CASSLISEAFF.

A few counts support this clonotype. V usage is TRBV7-2 and J usage is TRBJ1-4, with D perhaps matching TRBD1 (5 bases). Trimming took 3 bases from V and 5 from J, leaving 7 bases between them. The length of the CDR3 is 13 residues. CDR1 and CDR2 from the germline V gene are SGHTA and FQGNSA. The CDR3 DNA sequence: TGTGCCAGCAGCTTTGGGGGGAATGAAAAACTGTTTTTT. Amino acids: CASSFGGNEKLFF.

The chain recombines TRBV5-5 with TRBJ1-1, with TRBD1 matching 10 bases. Germline-derived CDR1 and CDR2 are SGHKS and YYEKEE (reference sequence). V lost 2 bases to trimming and J lost 5 bases; unmatched junction nucleotides: 3. This CDR3 comprises 14 residues. CDR3 nucleotide sequence: TGTGCCAGCAGCTTAGGACAGGGGGAGACTGAAGCTTTCTTT. Translating it yields CASSLGQGETEAFF. Filled out from reference TRBV5-5 and TRBJ1-1, the complete variable domain reads DAGVTQSPTHLIKTRGQQVTLRCSPISGHKSVSWYQQVLGQGPQFIFQYYEKEERGRGNFPDRFSARQFPNYSSELNVNALLLGDSALYLCASSLGQGETEAFFGQGTRLTVV.

In this sample, this clonotype turned up a few times. The genes are TRBV20-1 and TRBJ1-4, with 9 bases fitting TRBD1. Losses at the gene ends were 6 bases for V and 2 bases for J; bases not matched to a gene: 4. CDR1 and CDR2 from the germline V gene are DFQATT and SNEGSKA (reference sequence). This CDR3 is 14 amino acids long. This chain's CDR3 is CSATGQGTNEKLFF. The CDR3 DNA sequence: TGCAGTGCCACGGGACAGGGCACTAATGAAAAACTGTTTTTT.

The chain is built from TRBV5-5 and TRBJ2-5; no clear D gene. The CDR3 sequence is 14 residues long. Germline loops: CDR1 SGHKS, CDR2 YYEKEE (reference sequence). The V gene lost 4 bases and the J gene lost 3 bases, with 13 bases spanning the gap. CDR3: CASSLAPTEETQYF. DNA for the CDR3: TGTGCCAGCAGCCTCGCACCGACGGAAGAGACCCAGTACTTC.

Only a few counts were recorded for this clonotype. Written as DNA, the CDR3 is TGTGCCAGCAGTATTCTCGGACAGGGCACTGAAGCTTTCTTT. It is translated as CASSILGQGTEAFF. The rearrangement joins TRBV28 to TRBJ1-1, with 8 bases fitting TRBD1. V was clipped by 5 bases and J by 4 bases; unmatched bases: 6. CDR1 MDHEN and CDR2 SYDVKM come from the germline V gene. The CDR3 runs to 14 residues. The whole variable domain, remainder taken from reference TRBV28 and TRBJ1-1, is DVKVTQSSRYLVKRTGEKVFLECVQDMDHENMFWYRQDPGLGLRLIYFSYDVKMKEKGDIPEGYSVSREKKERFSLILESASTNQTSMYLCASSILGQGTEAFFGQGTRLTVV.

The chain joins TRBV18 to TRBJ2-7; D gene uncertain. In germline, CDR1 is KGHSH, CDR2 LQKENI. The V gene lost 2 bases and the J gene lost 0 bases, with 14 bases spanning the gap. This CDR3 region has 16 residues. The CDR3 DNA follows: TGTGCCAGCTCACCAGGGAACCAAAAGCCCTCCTACGAGCAGTACTTC. Its protein product is CASSPGNQKPSYEQYF.

This clonotype was counted between two and nine times. V usage is TRBV6-5 and J usage is TRBJ2-2, with D unresolved. V gave up 2 bases and J gave up 4 bases, with 14 bases separating them. The CDR3 totals 16 residues. Looked up from germline, CDR1 is MNHEY and CDR2 is SVGAGI. CDR3 DNA: TGTGCCAGCAGTTACGGGTTAGCATCGGTCACCGGGGAGCTGTTTTTT. As protein: CASSYGLASVTGELFF.

This clonotype has just a few counts. The chain combines TRBV27 with TRBJ2-7; 9 nucleotides line up with TRBD1. J lost 4 bases, V lost 5 bases, and 9 bases had no gene match. The CDR3 has 15 amino acids. Germline V gene data show CDR1 as MNHEY and CDR2 as SMNVEV (reference sequence). The CDR3 DNA reads as TGTGCCAGCAGTCTTACCGGGACAGGGCGGTACGAGCAGTACTTC. Its translation is CASSLTGTGRYEQYF.

The sample holds many counts of this clonotype. The rearrangement uses TRBV6-1 and TRBJ2-5, with unresolved D. Germline V gene lookup returns CDR1 MNHNS and CDR2 SASEGT. Trimming cost V 5 bases and J 6 bases, with 7 bases left between them. The length of the CDR3 is 11 residues. The CDR3 loop is CASSWAQTQYF. In DNA form, the CDR3 reads TGTGCCAGCAGTTGGGCGCAGACCCAGTACTTC.

This clonotype was recorded many times. The V call is TRBV18, the J call TRBJ1-2, with D unclear. The CDR3 consists of 14 residues. Trimming took 6 bases from V and 0 from J, leaving 11 bases between them. Looked up from germline, CDR1 is KGHSH and CDR2 is LQKENI. CDR3: CASSPEATNYGYTF. The CDR3 DNA sequence: TGTGCCAGCTCCCCCGAGGCTACTAACTATGGCTACACCTTC. The whole variable domain, remainder taken from reference TRBV18 and TRBJ1-2, is NAGVMQNPRHLVRRRGQEARLRCSPMKGHSHVYWYRQLPEEGLKFMVYLQKENIIDESGMPKERFSAEFPKEGPSILRIQQVVRGDSAAYFCASSPEATNYGYTFGSGTRLTVV.

J is TRBJ1-4 and V is TRBV18; unclear D gene. This CDR3 comprises 15 residues. V lost 3 bases, J lost 7 bases, and 15 bases lay in between. Germline V gives CDR1 KGHSH, CDR2 LQKENI. This CDR3 is CASSPSGIRPEKLFF. CDR3 coding DNA: TGTGCCAGCTCACCTAGTGGGATCCGGCCTGAAAAACTGTTTTTT.

This clonotype was observed at least ten times. The gene calls are TRBV14 and TRBJ2-6; no reliable D call. The CDR3 sequence is 16 residues long. Germline V lookup: CDR1 SGHDN, CDR2 FVKESK. The germline V and J ends were trimmed by 1 base and 1 base, with 8 bases remaining between them. The CDR3 DNA is TGTGCCAGCAGCCAAGCTCGCAGATCTGGGGCCAACGTCCTGACTTTC. As protein: CASSQARRSGANVLTF.

V and J are TRBV29-1 and TRBJ1-1, with a weak D call TRBD1 (6 bases). V was pared by 7 bases and J by 11 bases, with 17 bases between. CDR1 is SQVTM, CDR2 ANQGSEA, per germline. The CDR3 loop spans 11 amino acids. This CDR3 is CSASLQGSAFF. DNA of the CDR3: TGCAGCGCCTCCTTACAGGGTTCGGCTTTCTTT.

This clonotype was detected a few times. This chain joins TRBV12-3 or TRBV12-4 and TRBJ2-6, with a possible D match to TRBD2 (6 bases). V dropped 5 bases and J dropped 2 bases, with 10 bases sitting between them. CDR3 length: 15 amino acids. In nucleotides, the CDR3 is TGTGCCAGCAGTCTAGGGGAGGCTGGGGCCAACGTCCTGACTTTC. This encodes CASSLGEAGANVLTF.

As for this clonotype: Just one base apart from a much larger clone, this may be a read error. The chain links TRBV9 to TRBJ2-1, with D unresolved. The CDR3 contains 16 residues. Per germline, CDR1 SGDLS and CDR2 YYNGEE. DNA for the CDR3: TGTGCCAGCAACGTAGAAGAAAGGGTCTTCTACAATGAGCAGTTCTTC. Its translation: CASNVEERVFYNEQFF. Using reference TRBV9 and TRBJ2-1 for the parts outside the CDR3, the full variable domain is DSGVTQTPKHLITATGQRVTLRCSPRSGDLSVYWYQQSLDQGLQFLIQYYNGEERAKGNILERFSAQQFPDLHSELNLSSLELGDSALYFCASNVEERVFYNEQFFGPGTRLTVL.

At least ten counts were recorded for this clonotype. V gene TRBV7-9 combines with J gene TRBJ2-7, with TRBD2 as a possible D gene (5 bases). There are 16 residues in the CDR3. V was cut by 6 bases and J by 7 bases, with 25 bases left in between. Germline CDR1 and CDR2: SEHNR and FQNEAQ (reference sequence). CDR3 in amino acids: CASSEGIQWPRGEQYF. The CDR3 bases are TGTGCCAGCAGTGAGGGTATCCAGTGGCCCCGGGGAGAGCAGTACTTC.

The table lists this clonotype with many counts. The chain recombines TRBV6-4 with TRBJ2-3; the D is unclear. Germline V gene sequence: CDR1 MRHNA, CDR2 SNTAGT. The CDR3 length is 14 residues. Trimming stripped 0 bases from V and 1 base from J, with 5 bases between. CDR3 bases: TGTGCCAGCAGTGACTCCGAGGGCACAGATACGCAGTATTTT. The encoded protein is CASSDSEGTDTQYF.

J is TRBJ2-1 and V is TRBV7-8; no clear D gene. Germline V gene sequence: CDR1 SGHVS, CDR2 FQNEAQ. V lost 0 bases to trimming and J lost 6 bases, with 9 bases between them. This CDR3 is built from 14 residues. CDR3 bases: TGTGCCAGCAGCTTAGCGGTGGTGCCCAATGAGCAGTTCTTC. Its translation is CASSLAVVPNEQFF.